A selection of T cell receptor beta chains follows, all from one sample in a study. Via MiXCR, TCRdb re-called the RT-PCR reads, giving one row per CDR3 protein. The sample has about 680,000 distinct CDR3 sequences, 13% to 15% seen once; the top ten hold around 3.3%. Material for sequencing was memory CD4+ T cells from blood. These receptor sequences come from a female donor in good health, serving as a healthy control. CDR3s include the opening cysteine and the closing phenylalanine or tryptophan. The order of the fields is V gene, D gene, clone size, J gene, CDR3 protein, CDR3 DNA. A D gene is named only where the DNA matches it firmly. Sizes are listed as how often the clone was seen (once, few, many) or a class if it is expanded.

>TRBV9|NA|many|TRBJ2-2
CASSVVVGELFF
TGTGCCAGCAGCGTAGTGGTCGGGGAGCTGTTTTTT
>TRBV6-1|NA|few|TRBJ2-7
CASSRRGEERSYEQYF
TGTGCCAGCAGTCGACGCGGGGAAGAAAGGTCCTACGAGCAGTACTTC
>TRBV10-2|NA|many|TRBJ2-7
CASRTGLGTYEQYF
TGCGCCAGCAGGACGGGACTGGGGACCTACGAGCAGTACTTC
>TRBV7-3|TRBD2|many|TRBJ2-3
CASSSGTRSDTQYF
TGTGCCAGCAGTAGCGGGACACGGTCAGATACGCAGTATTTT
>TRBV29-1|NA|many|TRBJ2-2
CSVEGPAQDTGELFF
TGCAGCGTTGAAGGCCCGGCCCAGGACACCGGGGAGCTGTTTTTT
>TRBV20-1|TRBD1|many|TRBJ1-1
CSEKGARTEAFF
TGCAGTGAGAAGGGGGCGCGGACTGAAGCTTTCTTT
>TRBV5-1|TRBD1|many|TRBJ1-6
CASSWGQGDNSPLHF
TGCGCCAGCAGCTGGGGACAGGGCGATAATTCACCCCTCCACTTT
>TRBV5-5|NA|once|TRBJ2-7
CASSLPPGSTYEQYF
TGTGCCAGCAGCTTGCCGCCAGGTTCAACCTACGAGCAGTACTTC
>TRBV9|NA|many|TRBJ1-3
CASSVAPDRSGNTIYF
TGTGCCAGCAGCGTAGCTCCCGATCGTTCTGGAAACACCATATATTTT
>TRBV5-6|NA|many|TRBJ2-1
CASSLVQANEQFF
TGTGCCAGCAGCTTAGTACAGGCCAATGAGCAGTTCTTC
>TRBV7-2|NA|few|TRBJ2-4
CASSPGALQDGALAKNIQYF
TGTGCCAGCAGCCCTGGCGCCTTACAGGATGGGGCTCTAGCCAAAAACATTCAGTACTTC